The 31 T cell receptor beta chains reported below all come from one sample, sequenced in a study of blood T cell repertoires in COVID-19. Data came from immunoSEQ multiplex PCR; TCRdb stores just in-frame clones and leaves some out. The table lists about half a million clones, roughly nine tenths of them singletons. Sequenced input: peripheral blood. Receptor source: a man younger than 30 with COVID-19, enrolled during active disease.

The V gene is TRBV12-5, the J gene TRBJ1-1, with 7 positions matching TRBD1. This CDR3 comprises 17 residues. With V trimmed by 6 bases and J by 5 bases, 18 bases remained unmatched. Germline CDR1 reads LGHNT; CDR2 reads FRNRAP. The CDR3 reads CASGPGGAGGIRTEAFF. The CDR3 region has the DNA TGTGCTAGTGGCCCCGGGGGGGCAGGGGGGATCAGGACTGAAGCTTTCTTT.

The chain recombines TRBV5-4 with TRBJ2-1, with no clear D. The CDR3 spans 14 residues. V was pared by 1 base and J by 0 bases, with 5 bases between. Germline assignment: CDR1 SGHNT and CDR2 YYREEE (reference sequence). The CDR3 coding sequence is TGTGCCAGCAGCTTGCTAGTCTCCTACAATGAGCAGTTCTTC. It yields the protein CASSLLVSYNEQFF.

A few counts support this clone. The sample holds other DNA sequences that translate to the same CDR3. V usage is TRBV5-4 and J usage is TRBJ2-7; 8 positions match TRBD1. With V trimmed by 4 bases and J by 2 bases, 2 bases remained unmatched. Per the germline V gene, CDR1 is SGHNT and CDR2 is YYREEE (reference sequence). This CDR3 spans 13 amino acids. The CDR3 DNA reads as TGTGCCAGCAGCCTGGACAGGGCCTACGAGCAGTACTTC. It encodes CASSLDRAYEQYF.

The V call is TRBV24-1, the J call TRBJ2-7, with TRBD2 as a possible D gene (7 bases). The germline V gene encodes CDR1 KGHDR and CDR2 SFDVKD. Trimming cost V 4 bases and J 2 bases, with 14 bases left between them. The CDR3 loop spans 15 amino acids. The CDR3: CATSEGGEGAYEQYF. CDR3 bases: TGTGCCACCAGTGAAGGGGGGGAAGGGGCCTACGAGCAGTACTTC.

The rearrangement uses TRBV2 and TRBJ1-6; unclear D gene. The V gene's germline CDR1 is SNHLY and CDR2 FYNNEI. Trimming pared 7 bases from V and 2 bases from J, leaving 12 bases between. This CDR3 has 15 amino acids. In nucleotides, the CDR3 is TGTGCCAGCAAACCCGAGGGTCCCTATAATTCACCCCTCCACTTT. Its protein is CASKPEGPYNSPLHF.

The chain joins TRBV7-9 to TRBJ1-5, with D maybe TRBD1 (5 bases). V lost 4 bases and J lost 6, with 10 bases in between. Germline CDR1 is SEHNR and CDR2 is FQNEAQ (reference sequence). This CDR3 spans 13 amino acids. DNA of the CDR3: TGTGCCAGCAGCTGGGCTCAGGGTCAGCCCCAGCATTTT. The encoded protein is CASSWAQGQPQHF.

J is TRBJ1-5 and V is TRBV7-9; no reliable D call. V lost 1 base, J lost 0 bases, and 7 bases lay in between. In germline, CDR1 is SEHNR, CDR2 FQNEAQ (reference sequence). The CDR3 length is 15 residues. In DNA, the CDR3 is TGTGCCAGCAGCTTAGGTGTCAGTAGCAATCAGCCCCAGCATTTT. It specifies CASSLGVSSNQPQHF.

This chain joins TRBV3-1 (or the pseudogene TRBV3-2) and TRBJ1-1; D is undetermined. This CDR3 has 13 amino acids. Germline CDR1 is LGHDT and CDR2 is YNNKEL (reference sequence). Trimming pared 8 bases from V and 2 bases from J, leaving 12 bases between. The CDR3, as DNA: TGTGCCAGCCGATCCGCGTTAAACACTGAAGCTTTCTTT. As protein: CASRSALNTEAFF.

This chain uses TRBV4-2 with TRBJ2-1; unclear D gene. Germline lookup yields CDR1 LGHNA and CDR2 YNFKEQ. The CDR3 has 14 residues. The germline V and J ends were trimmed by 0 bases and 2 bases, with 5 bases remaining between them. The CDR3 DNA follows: TGTGCCAGCAGCCAAGAAGCGACCTACAATGAGCAGTTCTTC. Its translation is CASSQEATYNEQFF.

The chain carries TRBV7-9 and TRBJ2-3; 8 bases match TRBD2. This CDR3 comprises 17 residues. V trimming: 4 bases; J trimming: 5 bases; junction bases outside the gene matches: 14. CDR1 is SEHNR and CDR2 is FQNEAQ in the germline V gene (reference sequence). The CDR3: CASSSPGGGRSGDTQYF. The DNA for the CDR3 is TGTGCCAGCAGCTCACCCGGGGGCGGGAGGAGTGGAGATACGCAGTATTTT.

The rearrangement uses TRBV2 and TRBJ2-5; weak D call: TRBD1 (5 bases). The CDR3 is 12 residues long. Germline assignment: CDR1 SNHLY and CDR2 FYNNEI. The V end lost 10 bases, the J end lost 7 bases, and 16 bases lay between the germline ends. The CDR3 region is CATSDMPGTQYF. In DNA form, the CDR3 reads TGTGCCACCTCGGACATGCCGGGGACCCAGTACTTC.

The CDR3: CATALPGQETQYF. The CDR3 nucleotides read TGTGCCACCGCCCTACCGGGGCAAGAGACCCAGTACTTC. The V gene is TRBV6-5, the J gene TRBJ2-5, with D perhaps TRBD2 (5 bases). V was shortened by 10 bases and J by 2 bases, with 14 bases between the two germline ends. This CDR3 is built from 13 residues. Germline loops: CDR1 MNHEY, CDR2 SVGAGI.

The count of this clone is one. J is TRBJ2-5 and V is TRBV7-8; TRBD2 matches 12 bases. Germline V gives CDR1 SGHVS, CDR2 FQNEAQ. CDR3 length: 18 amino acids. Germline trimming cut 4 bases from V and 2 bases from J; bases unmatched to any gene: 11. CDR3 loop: CASSSARLAGGKQETQYF. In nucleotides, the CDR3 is TGTGCCAGCAGCTCGGCTCGGCTAGCGGGGGGGAAGCAAGAGACCCAGTACTTC.

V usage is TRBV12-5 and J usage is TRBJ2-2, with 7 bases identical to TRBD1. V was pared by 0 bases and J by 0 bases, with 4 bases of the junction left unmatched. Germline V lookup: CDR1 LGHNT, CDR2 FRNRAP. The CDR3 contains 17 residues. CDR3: CASGLVRGRTNTGELFF. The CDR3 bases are TGTGCTAGTGGTTTGGTAAGGGGGCGGACGAACACCGGGGAGCTGTTTTTT.

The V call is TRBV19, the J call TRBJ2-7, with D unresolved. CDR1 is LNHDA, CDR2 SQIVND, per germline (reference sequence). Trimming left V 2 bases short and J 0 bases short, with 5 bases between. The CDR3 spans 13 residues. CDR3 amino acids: CASSIQNSYEQYF. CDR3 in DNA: TGTGCCAGTAGTATACAGAACTCCTACGAGCAGTACTTC. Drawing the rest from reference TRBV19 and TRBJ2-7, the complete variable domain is DGGITQSPKYLFRKEGQNVTLSCEQNLNHDAMYWYRQDPGQGLRLIYYSQIVNDFQKGDIAEGYSVSREKKESFPLTVTSAQKNPTAFYLCASSIQNSYEQYFGPGTRLTVT.

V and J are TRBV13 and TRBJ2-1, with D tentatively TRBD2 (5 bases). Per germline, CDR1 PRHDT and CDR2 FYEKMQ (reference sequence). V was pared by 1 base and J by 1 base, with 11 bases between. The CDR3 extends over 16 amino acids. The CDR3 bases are TGTGCCAGCAGCTTAGACCCGGGGATTTCCTACAATGAGCAGTTCTTC. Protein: CASSLDPGISYNEQFF. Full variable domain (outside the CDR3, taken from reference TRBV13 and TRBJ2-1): AAGVIQSPRHLIKEKRETATLKCYPIPRHDTVYWYQQGPGQDPQFLISFYEKMQSDKGSIPDRFSAQQFSDYHSELNMSSLELGDSALYFCASSLDPGISYNEQFFGPGTRLTVL.

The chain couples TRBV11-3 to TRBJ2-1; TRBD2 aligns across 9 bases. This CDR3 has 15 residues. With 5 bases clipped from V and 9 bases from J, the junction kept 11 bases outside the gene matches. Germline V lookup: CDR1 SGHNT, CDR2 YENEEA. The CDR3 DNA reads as TGTGCCAGCAGCATTGAAGGCGGGAGGGCCGGTGAGCAGTTCTTC. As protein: CASSIEGGRAGEQFF.

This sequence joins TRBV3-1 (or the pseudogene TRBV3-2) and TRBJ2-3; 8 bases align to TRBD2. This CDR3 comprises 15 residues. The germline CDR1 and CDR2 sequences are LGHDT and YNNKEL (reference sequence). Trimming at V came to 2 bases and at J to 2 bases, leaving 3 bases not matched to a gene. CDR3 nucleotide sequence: TGTGCCAGCAGCCAATCGGGAGGGCCCACAGATACGCAGTATTTT. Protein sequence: CASSQSGGPTDTQYF.

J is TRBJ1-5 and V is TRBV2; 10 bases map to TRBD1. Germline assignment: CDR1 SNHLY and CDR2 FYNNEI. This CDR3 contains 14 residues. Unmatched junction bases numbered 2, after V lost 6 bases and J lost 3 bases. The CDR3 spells CASRGTGDNQPQHF. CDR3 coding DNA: TGTGCCAGCAGAGGGACAGGGGACAATCAGCCCCAGCATTTT.

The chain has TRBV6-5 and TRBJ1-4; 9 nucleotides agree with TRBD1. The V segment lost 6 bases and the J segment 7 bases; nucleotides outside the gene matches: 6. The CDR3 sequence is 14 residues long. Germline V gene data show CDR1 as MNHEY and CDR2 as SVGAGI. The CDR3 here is CASRGQGRGEKLFF. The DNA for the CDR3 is TGTGCCAGCAGGGGACAGGGACGAGGTGAAAAACTGTTTTTT.

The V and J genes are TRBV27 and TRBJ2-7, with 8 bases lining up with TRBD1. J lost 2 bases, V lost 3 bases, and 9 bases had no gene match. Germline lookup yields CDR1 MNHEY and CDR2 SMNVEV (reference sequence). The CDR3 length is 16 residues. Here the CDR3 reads CASSLGPPGQAYEQYF. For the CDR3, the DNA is TGTGCCAGCAGTTTGGGTCCCCCGGGACAGGCCTACGAGCAGTACTTC.

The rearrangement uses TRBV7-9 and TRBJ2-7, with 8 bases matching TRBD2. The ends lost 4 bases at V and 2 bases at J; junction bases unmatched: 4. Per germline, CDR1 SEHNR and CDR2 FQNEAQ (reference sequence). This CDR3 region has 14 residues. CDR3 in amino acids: CASSSFGGAYEQYF. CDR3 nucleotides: TGTGCCAGCAGCTCATTCGGGGGGGCCTACGAGCAGTACTTC.

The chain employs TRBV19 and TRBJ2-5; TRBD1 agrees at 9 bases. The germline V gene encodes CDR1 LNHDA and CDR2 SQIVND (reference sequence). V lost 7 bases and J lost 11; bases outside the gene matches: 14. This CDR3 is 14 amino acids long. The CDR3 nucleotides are TGTGCCAGTACCCAATCGGTGGACAGGGGAACTCAGTACTTC. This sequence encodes CASTQSVDRGTQYF.

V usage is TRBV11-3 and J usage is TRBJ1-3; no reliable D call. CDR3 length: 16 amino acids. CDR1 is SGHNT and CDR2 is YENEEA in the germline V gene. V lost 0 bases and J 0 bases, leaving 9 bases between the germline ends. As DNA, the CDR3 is TGTGCCAGCAGCTTAGAGGGCGCCGGCTCTGGAAACACCATATATTTT. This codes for CASSLEGAGSGNTIYF. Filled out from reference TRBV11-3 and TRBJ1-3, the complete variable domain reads EAGVVQSPRYKIIEKKQPVAFWCNPISGHNTLYWYLQNLGQGPELLIRYENEEAVDDSQLPKDRFSAERLKGVDSTLKIQPAELGDSAVYLCASSLEGAGSGNTIYFGEGSWLTVV.

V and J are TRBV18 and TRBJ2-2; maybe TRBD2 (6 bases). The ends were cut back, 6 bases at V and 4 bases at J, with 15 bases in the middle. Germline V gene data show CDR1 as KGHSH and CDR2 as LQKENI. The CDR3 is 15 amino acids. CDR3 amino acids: CASSSGSLVTGELFF. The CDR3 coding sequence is TGTGCCAGCTCGTCCGGGAGCTTGGTCACCGGGGAGCTGTTTTTT.

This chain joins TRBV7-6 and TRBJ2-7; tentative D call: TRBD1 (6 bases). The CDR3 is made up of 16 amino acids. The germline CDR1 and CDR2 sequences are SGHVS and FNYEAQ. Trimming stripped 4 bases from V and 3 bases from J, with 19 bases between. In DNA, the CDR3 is TGTGCCAGCAGCTCATCAGGGGCACCCGCGTTCTACGAGCAGTACTTC. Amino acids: CASSSSGAPAFYEQYF.

CDR3 sequence: CSARTGGKLFF. In DNA, the CDR3 is TGCAGTGCTCGGACAGGGGGAAAACTGTTTTTT. The chain recombines TRBV20-1 with TRBJ1-4; TRBD1 aligns across 10 bases. V dropped 5 bases and J dropped 10; count of bases not matched to a gene: 1. This CDR3 contains 11 residues. The germline CDR1 and CDR2 sequences are DFQATT and SNEGSKA (reference sequence).

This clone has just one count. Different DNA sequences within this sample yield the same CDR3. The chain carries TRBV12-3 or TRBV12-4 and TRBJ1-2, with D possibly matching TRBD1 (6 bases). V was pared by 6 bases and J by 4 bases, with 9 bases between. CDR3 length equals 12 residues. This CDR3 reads CASSRTVYGYTF. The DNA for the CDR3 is TGTGCCAGCAGCCGGACAGTCTATGGCTACACCTTC.

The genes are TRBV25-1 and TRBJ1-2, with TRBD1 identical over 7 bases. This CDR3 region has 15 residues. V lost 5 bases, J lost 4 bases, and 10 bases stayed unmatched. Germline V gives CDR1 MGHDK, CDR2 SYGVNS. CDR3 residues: CASSHRSGTVYGYTF. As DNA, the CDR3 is TGTGCCAGCAGTCATCGCTCCGGGACAGTCTATGGCTACACCTTC.

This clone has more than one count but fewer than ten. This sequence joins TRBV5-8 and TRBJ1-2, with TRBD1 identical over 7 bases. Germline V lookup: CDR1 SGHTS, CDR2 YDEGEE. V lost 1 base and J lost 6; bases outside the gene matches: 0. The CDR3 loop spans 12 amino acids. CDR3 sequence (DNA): TGTGCCAGCAGCTTGAGGGGGCATGGCTACACCTTC. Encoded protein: CASSLRGHGYTF.

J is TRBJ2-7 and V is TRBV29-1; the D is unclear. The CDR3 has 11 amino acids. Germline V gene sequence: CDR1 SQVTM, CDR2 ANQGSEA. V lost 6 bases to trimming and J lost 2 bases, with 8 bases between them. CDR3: CSVVQAYEQYF. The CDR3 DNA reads TGCAGCGTAGTTCAGGCCTACGAGCAGTACTTC.